What follows are 21 T cell receptor beta chains derived from one specimen sequenced in a study. TCRdb fed the 5' RACE reads into MiXCR, producing one record per CDR3 protein. Seen here are about 57,000 distinct CDR3 sequences, 26% observed once, and the top ten hold 2% to 2.5%. Treg sorting used a CD4+CD25+CD127-/low gate. Material for sequencing was tumor-infiltrating Tregs sorted from the breast tumor. The receptors come from a female donor with breast cancer.

This clonotype has just a few counts. The rearrangement links TRBV6-1 to TRBJ1-1, with D hard to call. The V and J ends lost 1 base and 4 bases respectively, with 10 bases between them. This CDR3 has 14 residues. CDR1 and CDR2 (germline): MNHNS, SASEGT. The CDR3 nucleotides are TGTGCCAGCAGTGAAGAGGTAGGGTTCACTGAAGCTTTCTTT. Translating it yields CASSEEVGFTEAFF.

The chain recombines TRBV20-1 with TRBJ2-1, with D uncertain. The CDR3 runs 11 residues. V gave up 3 bases and J gave up 7 bases, with 7 bases separating them. CDR1 is DFQATT and CDR2 is SNEGSKA in the germline V gene (reference sequence). CDR3 in DNA: TGCAGTGCTAGTCGGGCGAATGAGCAGTTCTTC. Protein product: CSASRANEQFF.

J is TRBJ2-5 and V is TRBV5-6, with 8 bases that match TRBD1. The V and J ends lost 2 bases and 5 bases, in that order; junction bases with no gene match: 2. Germline lookup yields CDR1 SGHDT and CDR2 YYEEEE. This CDR3 has 13 residues. The CDR3 sequence: CASSFDRGETQYF. The CDR3 DNA follows: TGTGCCAGCAGCTTTGACAGGGGCGAGACCCAGTACTTC.

This clonotype appeared many times. The chain has TRBV12-3 or TRBV12-4 and TRBJ2-7; no clear D. With 6 bases removed from V and 5 bases from J, the gap between germline ends came to 8 bases. The CDR3 is made up of 11 amino acids. CDR3 sequence: CASSHLNEQYF. The CDR3 DNA follows: TGTGCCAGCAGCCACCTAAACGAGCAGTACTTC.

This clonotype was observed at least ten times. The chain employs TRBV5-1 and TRBJ1-2; D uncertain. The V end lost 4 bases, the J end lost 8 bases, and 12 bases lay between the germline ends. Looked up from germline, CDR1 is SGHRS and CDR2 is YFSETQ. This CDR3 is 12 amino acids long. The DNA of the CDR3 is TGCGCCAGCAGCCAGGACGGCGCAGGCTACACCTTC. The encoded protein is CASSQDGAGYTF.

This clonotype has a single count. The chain links TRBV15 to TRBJ2-3; D might be TRBD2 (5 bases). The germline V gene encodes CDR1 LNHNV and CDR2 YYDKDF (reference sequence). There are 15 residues in the CDR3. The V end was cut by 0 bases, the J end by 3 bases, with 10 bases between. The CDR3 sequence: CATSRERAPTDTQYF. CDR3 DNA: TGTGCCACCAGCAGAGAGCGGGCGCCGACAGATACGCAGTATTTT.

The table lists this clonotype with a count of one. This chain connects TRBV15 to TRBJ2-5; D is undetermined. This CDR3 spans 12 amino acids. V lost 1 base, J lost 5 bases, and 5 bases lay in between. The germline V gene has CDR1 LNHNV and CDR2 YYDKDF (reference sequence). This CDR3 is CATSRGPETQYF. As DNA, the CDR3 is TGTGCCACCAGCAGAGGACCGGAGACCCAGTACTTC.

This clonotype was counted only a few times. The CDR3 bases are TGTGCCAGCAGCGCGCGAGCGGGAGTGGAGACCCAGTACTTC. Its translation: CASSARAGVETQYF. The chain joins TRBV7-2 to TRBJ2-5; 8 bases are shared with TRBD2. J was trimmed by 5 bases and V by 5 bases; bases with no gene match: 7. CDR1 SGHTA and CDR2 FQGNSA come from the germline V gene. The CDR3 loop spans 14 amino acids.

J is TRBJ2-7 and V is TRBV20-1; 9 bases line up with TRBD2. The junction had 5 bases not matched to a gene; V was cut back by 3 bases and J by 5 bases. The CDR3 extends over 13 amino acids. Germline lookup yields CDR1 DFQATT and CDR2 SNEGSKA (reference sequence). The CDR3 nucleotides read TGCAGTGCTAGTAGACTAGCGGCCAACGAGCAGTACTTC. It codes for CSASRLAANEQYF.

This clonotype appeared a few times. The CDR3 DNA sequence: TGTGCCAGCTTGTCCACCAAAAACATTCAGTACTTC. Its translation: CASLSTKNIQYF. This chain links TRBV12-3 or TRBV12-4 with TRBJ2-4; no firm D call. The ends were cut back, 8 bases at V and 2 bases at J, with 7 bases in the middle. The CDR3 is made up of 12 amino acids.

The sample holds many counts of this clonotype. The chain uses TRBV5-1 and TRBJ2-1; 7 bases match TRBD2. The germline V gene encodes CDR1 SGHRS and CDR2 YFSETQ. Losses at the gene ends were 4 bases for V and 5 bases for J; bases not matched to a gene: 6. This CDR3 region has 14 residues. As DNA, the CDR3 is TGCGCCAGCAGCCCGTCACTAGCGAACAATGAGCAGTTCTTC. Amino acid sequence: CASSPSLANNEQFF.

The CDR3 region is CASSSGELGPQHF. The DNA of the CDR3 is TGTGCCAGCAGCTCAGGGGAGTTGGGGCCCCAGCATTTT. The V and J genes are TRBV12-3 or TRBV12-4 and TRBJ1-5; D is perhaps TRBD1 (6 bases). The CDR3 consists of 13 residues. V gave up 6 bases and J gave up 9 bases, with 15 bases separating them.

The chain employs TRBV4-2 and TRBJ1-5; D unclear. This CDR3 spans 14 amino acids. Germline values: CDR1 LGHNA, CDR2 YNFKEQ. V dropped 0 bases and J dropped 5 bases, with 8 bases sitting between them. This chain's CDR3 is CASSQDFGDQPQHF. The CDR3 DNA sequence: TGTGCCAGCAGCCAAGATTTTGGCGATCAGCCCCAGCATTTT.

This clonotype was counted only a few times. The chain uses TRBV5-1 and TRBJ2-7, with TRBD2 as a possible D gene (7 bases). Germline V gives CDR1 SGHRS, CDR2 YFSETQ. The CDR3 consists of 18 residues. V lost 0 bases, J lost 3 bases, and 22 bases lay in between. CDR3 residues: CASSLAPSPEGGFYEQYF. Written as DNA, the CDR3 is TGCGCCAGCAGCTTGGCCCCATCACCCGAGGGGGGGTTCTACGAGCAGTACTTC.

The V and J genes are TRBV7-2 and TRBJ1-6; D ambiguous. The ends were cut back, 2 bases at V and 7 bases at J, with 12 bases in the middle. The CDR3 loop spans 15 amino acids. The V gene's germline CDR1 is SGHTA and CDR2 FQGNSA. Written as DNA, the CDR3 is TGTGCCAGCAGCTTAAGAGGTGGGGAAAATTCACCCCTCCACTTT. Amino acids: CASSLRGGENSPLHF.

This clonotype came up many times. This sequence joins TRBV29-1 and TRBJ2-5, with D possibly matching TRBD2 (6 bases). V dropped 7 bases and J dropped 5 bases, with 17 bases sitting between them. Germline assignment: CDR1 SQVTM and CDR2 ANQGSEA. The CDR3 is 13 residues long. In DNA form, the CDR3 reads TGCAGCGGCCGTTCGGGAGTGGATGAGACCCAGTACTTC. Translation: CSGRSGVDETQYF.

This clonotype was seen many times. This chain uses TRBV6-6 with TRBJ2-7, with D unclear. This CDR3 has 13 amino acids. V lost 6 bases and J 2 bases, leaving 11 bases between the germline ends. Germline V gene sequence: CDR1 MNHNY, CDR2 SVGAGI (reference sequence). The CDR3 loop is CASRKDDPYEQYF. The CDR3 DNA sequence: TGTGCCAGCAGAAAGGACGATCCCTACGAGCAGTACTTC.

This clonotype is medium-sized by share. The chain joins TRBV5-1 to TRBJ1-4; 11 nucleotides match TRBD1. The germline V gene encodes CDR1 SGHRS and CDR2 YFSETQ. This CDR3 spans 13 amino acids. V shed 0 bases and J 11 bases; nucleotides not matched to a gene: 0. The CDR3 bases are TGCGCCAGCAGCTTGGGGGACAGGGGGAAACTGTTTTTT. This encodes CASSLGDRGKLFF.

V usage is TRBV28 and J usage is TRBJ2-1; maybe TRBD2 (5 bases). The V gene lost 5 bases and the J gene lost 15 bases, with 17 bases spanning the gap. Per germline, CDR1 MDHEN and CDR2 SYDVKM. The CDR3 is 12 amino acids. The DNA for the CDR3 is TGTGCCAGCAGTACCCCAGGCCGGGATGGGTTCTTC. Its translation: CASSTPGRDGFF.

In its sample, this clonotype was seen once. This sequence joins TRBV6-6 and TRBJ2-3; 12 bases map to TRBD2. V shed 4 bases and J 3 bases; nucleotides not matched to a gene: 5. There are 16 residues in the CDR3. Germline values: CDR1 MNHNY, CDR2 SVGAGI (reference sequence). CDR3 DNA: TGTGCCAGCAGTTCGACTAGCGGGAGCGTAACAGATACGCAGTATTTT. Translation: CASSSTSGSVTDTQYF.

As regards this clonotype: A read error may produce the germline difference seen at one junction end. This chain joins TRBV4-2 and TRBJ1-4; D gene uncertain. The CDR3 extends over 16 amino acids. CDR1 and CDR2 (germline): LGHNA, YNFKEQ. CDR3 sequence (DNA): TGCGCCAGCAGCCAAGATTCGGCGGCGGGTAATGAAAAACTGTTTTTT. It encodes CASSQDSAAGNEKLFF.